Below are 25 T cell receptor beta chains sequenced from a single sample in a study of response to subunit inactivated influenza vaccine. Via MiXCR, TCRdb re-called the RT-PCR reads, giving one row per CDR3 protein. The top ten clones hold 13% of a sample with about 520,000 distinct CDR3 sequences, approximately 7.3% of them seen once. Specimen: PBMCs from blood, collected less than 25 months after vaccination. The receptors shown here come from a man aged 50 to 69 who received an inactivated influenza vaccine.

This clonotype was seen a few times. V is TRBV20-1 and J is TRBJ2-6; D gene unclear. V dropped 3 bases and J dropped 0 bases, with 6 bases sitting between them. The CDR3 covers 14 residues. Germline V gene sequence: CDR1 DFQATT, CDR2 SNEGSKA (reference sequence). The CDR3 region has the DNA TGCAGTGCTAGTTTATACTCTGGGGCCAACGTCCTGACTTTC. Translated: CSASLYSGANVLTF.

This clonotype has ten or more counts. The chain combines TRBV15 with TRBJ2-6; the D is unclear. The CDR3 is 16 amino acids. Looked up from germline, CDR1 is LNHNV and CDR2 is YYDKDF (reference sequence). V was clipped by 0 bases and J by 1 base, with 7 bases between them. CDR3 nucleotides: TGTGCCACCAGCAGAGATCGGGCATCTGGGGCCAACGTCCTGACTTTC. Residues: CATSRDRASGANVLTF.

To note about this clonotype: A much larger clonotype is one base distant, so this may be a read error. The rearrangement uses TRBV9 and TRBJ2-7; D uncertain. The V gene's germline CDR1 is SGDLS and CDR2 YYNGEE. This CDR3 region has 14 residues. V was trimmed by 3 bases and J by 5 bases, leaving 15 bases between them. The CDR3 nucleotides are TGTGCCAGCAGCGAAACCCGGACCCAAGACGAGCAGTACTTC. The encoded protein is CASSETRTQDEQYF. Full variable domain (outside the CDR3, taken from reference TRBV9 and TRBJ2-7): DSGVTQTPKHLITATGQRVTLRCSPRSGDLSVYWYQQSLDQGLQFLIQYYNGEERAKGNILERFSAQQFPDLHSELNLSSLELGDSALYFCASSETRTQDEQYFGPGTRLTVT.

This sequence joins TRBV24-1 and TRBJ2-3, with 11 positions matching TRBD1. The CDR3 consists of 18 residues. CDR1 KGHDR and CDR2 SFDVKD come from the germline V gene. V was clipped by 3 bases and J by 5 bases; unmatched bases: 12. CDR3 nucleotide sequence: TGTGCCACCAGTGATATGAGACCGGGACAGGGGGTACAAGATACGCAGTATTTT. Translating it yields CATSDMRPGQGVQDTQYF.

The chain combines TRBV20-1 with TRBJ2-2; TRBD2 aligns across 10 bases. CDR3 length equals 14 residues. Per germline, CDR1 DFQATT and CDR2 SNEGSKA (reference sequence). J was trimmed by 8 bases and V by 6 bases; bases with no gene match: 9. The CDR3 DNA sequence: TGCAGTGCCCGGACTAGCGGCCCTCTTGGGGAGCTGTTTTTT. Its protein is CSARTSGPLGELFF.

This clonotype was seen at least ten times. V gene TRBV6-5 combines with J gene TRBJ2-7; perhaps TRBD1 as D (5 bases). From germline, CDR1 is MNHEY and CDR2 SVGAGI. The V end lost 3 bases, the J end lost 4 bases, and 10 bases lay between the germline ends. The CDR3 is 13 residues long. The CDR3 reads CASSYQGAYEQYF. CDR3 coding DNA: TGTGCCAGCAGTTATCAGGGTGCGTACGAGCAGTACTTC.

Ten or more counts support this clonotype. V usage is TRBV12-3 or TRBV12-4 and J usage is TRBJ1-1; D not resolved. The CDR3 is made up of 14 amino acids. Trimming shortened V by 6 bases and J by 1 base, and 12 bases separated the two germline ends. The chain's CDR3 is CASSPVSRNTEAFF. DNA for the CDR3: TGTGCCAGCAGCCCAGTTAGTCGGAACACTGAAGCTTTCTTT.

This clonotype appeared a few times. The V call is TRBV20-1, the J call TRBJ1-5; TRBD1 aligns across 11 bases. This CDR3 is built from 13 residues. With 5 bases clipped from V and 8 bases from J, the junction kept 5 bases outside the gene matches. Germline lookup yields CDR1 DFQATT and CDR2 SNEGSKA (reference sequence). As DNA, the CDR3 is TGCAGTGCTGCGGGGACAGGGGGGGAGCCCCAGCATTTT. This codes for CSAAGTGGEPQHF.

V and J are TRBV20-1 and TRBJ2-7; the match to TRBD2 covers 10 bases. The CDR3 has 15 residues. Germline assignment: CDR1 DFQATT and CDR2 SNEGSKA (reference sequence). With 1 base clipped from V and 2 bases from J, the junction kept 5 bases outside the gene matches. CDR3 protein: CSARVSGRNAYEQYF. The CDR3 DNA sequence: TGCAGTGCTAGAGTTAGCGGGAGGAACGCCTACGAGCAGTACTTC.

With regard to this clonotype: A much larger clone lies one base from this, so it may be a read error. The rearrangement links TRBV6-1 to TRBJ2-2, with a tentative D call TRBD2 (5 bases). CDR1 and CDR2 from the germline V gene are MNHNS and SASEGT. The CDR3 covers 12 residues. The CDR3 DNA follows: TGTGCCAGCAGTGCGCGGACCGGGGTGCTGTTTTTT. Its translation: CASSARTGVLFF.

There are many counts of this clonotype. The chain recombines TRBV6-1 with TRBJ1-2; D gene uncertain. This CDR3 is 16 amino acids long. The germline gives CDR1 MNHNS, CDR2 SASEGT. Trimming took 6 bases from V and 0 from J, leaving 17 bases between them. CDR3 residues: CASSPRSHSANYGYTF. DNA for the CDR3: TGTGCCAGCAGCCCACGGTCTCATTCAGCTAACTATGGCTACACCTTC.

The chain carries TRBV10-3 and TRBJ2-5, with a possible D match to TRBD2 (6 bases). CDR1 is ENHRY and CDR2 is SYGVKD in the germline V gene. With 2 bases removed from V and 8 bases from J, the gap between germline ends came to 15 bases. This CDR3 has 14 amino acids. CDR3 region: CAISELVGGDTQYF. CDR3 coding DNA: TGTGCCATCAGTGAGCTAGTCGGGGGAGACACCCAGTACTTC.

The chain has TRBV28 and TRBJ2-5; 11 bases match TRBD2. V gave up 4 bases and J gave up 4 bases; unmatched junction bases: 5. CDR1 is MDHEN, CDR2 SYDVKM, per germline. The CDR3 contains 15 residues. CDR3 amino acids: CASSSTGTSGETQYF. The CDR3 coding sequence is TGTGCCAGCAGTTCAACCGGGACTAGCGGAGAGACCCAGTACTTC.

This clonotype was picked up many times. The V and J genes are TRBV7-2 and TRBJ2-3; TRBD1 is a possible D gene (5 bases). Trimming removed 5 bases at V and 2 bases at J, with 14 bases between. The CDR3 runs to 15 residues. Germline V gene data show CDR1 as SGHTA and CDR2 as FQGNSA. Here the CDR3 DNA reads TGTGCCAGCAGCACCTTAGGGGATAACACAGATACGCAGTATTTT. The encoded protein is CASSTLGDNTDTQYF.

The chain links TRBV9 to TRBJ1-4, with D possibly TRBD1 on 5 matching bases. Germline V CDR1 and CDR2: SGDLS, YYNGEE. Trimming took off 0 bases at V and 8 bases at J, with 11 bases between the two ends. CDR3 length equals 14 residues. CDR3 in DNA: TGTGCCAGCAGCGTAGCCGACGGGGACGAAAAACTGTTTTTT. Residues: CASSVADGDEKLFF.

The chain carries TRBV30 and TRBJ2-1; D tentatively fits TRBD1 or TRBD2 (6 bases each). Trimming removed 3 bases from V and 6 bases from J, with 15 bases in between. Germline values: CDR1 GTSNPN, CDR2 SVGIG (reference sequence). The CDR3 length is 14 residues. Here the CDR3 reads CAWRVGGPSNEQFF. In DNA form, the CDR3 reads TGTGCCTGGAGAGTAGGGGGGCCCTCCAATGAGCAGTTCTTC.

In its sample, this clonotype was seen many times. In DNA, the CDR3 is TGCGCCAGCAGCTTGGGAACGGGGCAGACAGATACGCAGTATTTT. Translated: CASSLGTGQTDTQYF. The chain combines TRBV5-1 with TRBJ2-3; perhaps D is TRBD1 or TRBD2 (5 bases each). Trimming took 0 bases from V and 3 from J, leaving 11 bases between them. The CDR3 extends over 15 amino acids. In germline, CDR1 is SGHRS, CDR2 YFSETQ.

The J gene is TRBJ1-3, the V gene TRBV27, with no clear D. The CDR3 length is 14 residues. The V and J ends lost 5 bases and 7 bases respectively, with 15 bases between them. Germline V gene lookup returns CDR1 MNHEY and CDR2 SMNVEV (reference sequence). The CDR3 sequence: CASSPRGRGNTIYF. The CDR3, as DNA: TGTGCCAGCAGTCCCCGGGGTCGGGGTAACACCATATATTTT.

This clonotype was observed many times. This chain connects TRBV12-3 or TRBV12-4 to TRBJ2-7; perhaps TRBD1 as D (6 bases). This CDR3 is built from 16 residues. V was pared by 4 bases and J by 3 bases, with 19 bases between. The CDR3 DNA is TGTGCCAGCAGTTCTCTGTCGGGACACAGGATCTACGAGCAGTACTTC. Amino acids: CASSSLSGHRIYEQYF.

This clonotype was detected only a few times. The V and J genes are TRBV29-1 and TRBJ2-7; 8 bases map to TRBD1. J lost 2 bases, V lost 2 bases, and 5 bases had no gene match. Germline V lookup: CDR1 SQVTM, CDR2 ANQGSEA. The CDR3 has 14 residues. CDR3 sequence (DNA): TGCAGCGTTGAAAATCCGGACAGGGCCTACGAGCAGTACTTC. This codes for CSVENPDRAYEQYF.

The chain carries TRBV18 and TRBJ2-2, with D unresolved. The V gene's germline CDR1 is KGHSH and CDR2 LQKENI. V was cut by 8 bases and J by 8 bases, with 18 bases left in between. The CDR3 totals 14 residues. This chain's CDR3 is CASAQRQFVGELFF. The CDR3 DNA sequence: TGTGCCAGCGCACAGCGTCAGTTCGTGGGGGAGCTGTTTTTT.

This clonotype was counted at least ten times. The chain recombines TRBV9 with TRBJ2-7, with 8 bases identical to TRBD1. This CDR3 is 15 amino acids long. V was pared by 4 bases and J by 1 base, with 7 bases of the junction left unmatched. Germline V gives CDR1 SGDLS, CDR2 YYNGEE. The CDR3 is CASSTGQGNSYEQYF. DNA for the CDR3: TGTGCCAGCAGCACCGGACAGGGAAATTCCTACGAGCAGTACTTC.

The table lists this clonotype with a few counts. The chain recombines TRBV20-1 with TRBJ2-1, with 10 bases identical to TRBD2. The junction had 20 bases not matched to a gene; V was cut back by 3 bases and J by 6 bases. In germline, CDR1 is DFQATT, CDR2 SNEGSKA (reference sequence). CDR3 length equals 19 residues. Here the CDR3 DNA reads TGCAGTGCTAGGGCGGGCAGATTCTTTCTAGCGGGAGTGGCCAATGAGCAGTTCTTC. Translation gives CSARAGRFFLAGVANEQFF.

The chain carries TRBV27 and TRBJ1-4, with D maybe TRBD1 (6 bases). The CDR3 is made up of 15 amino acids. In germline, CDR1 is MNHEY, CDR2 SMNVEV (reference sequence). Trimming cost V 8 bases and J 17 bases, with 30 bases left between them. CDR3 region: CASSRGAIPRLDCFF. The CDR3 DNA reads as TGTGCCAGCTCGAGGGGGGCCATCCCACGTTTAGACTGTTTTTTT. Filled out from reference TRBV27 and TRBJ1-4, the complete variable domain reads EAQVTQNPRYLITVTGKKLTVTCSQNMNHEYMSWYRQDPGLGLRQIYYSMNVEVTDKGDVPEGYKVSRKEKRNFPLILESPSPNQTSLYFCASSRGAIPRLDCFFGSGTQLSVL.

This clonotype was detected a few times. The gene calls are TRBV20-1 and TRBJ1-5; D is unclear. CDR3 length: 12 residues. The germline V gene encodes CDR1 DFQATT and CDR2 SNEGSKA (reference sequence). The V end was cut by 4 bases, the J end by 4 bases, with 8 bases between. The DNA of the CDR3 is TGCAGTGCTACCACGGGTAATCAGCCCCAGCATTTT. This codes for CSATTGNQPQHF.